A selection of T cell receptor beta chains follows, all from one sample in a study of cytomegalovirus exposure and HLA in healthy donors. The repertoire was sequenced with immunoSEQ multiplex PCR; TCRdb's copy has only in-frame clones and lacks some. The data show some 90,000 clones, around 80% seen once. The material sequenced was PBMCs. These receptors were taken from a man between 25 and 39 years old in good health and CMV-seropositive. Both conserved end residues are part of each CDR3. Fields, in order: clone size, J gene, V gene, D gene, CDR3 DNA, CDR3 protein. The D gene is left open where the match is weak. Rows give clone size only sometimes, using once, few, many, or a class for an expanded clone.

. TRBJ2-5 TRBV2 . TGTGCCAGCCTCCGGGGAGAGACCCAGTACTTC CASLRGETQYF
once TRBJ1-6 TRBV30 . TGTGCCTGGAGTGTTATTAATGCGGATTCACCCCTCCACTTT CAWSVINADSPLHF
few TRBJ2-7 TRBV6-1 TRBD1 TGTGCCAGCAGTCTAGCCGCGGGACAGGGCTACGAGCAGTACTTC CASSLAAGQGYEQYF
once TRBJ1-2 TRBV7-2 . TGTGCCAGCAGCCCAACGGGGGATTACACCTTC CASSPTGDYTF
. TRBJ1-1 TRBV27 . TGTGCCAGCAGTTTAGTCAGGGGAAGGGCTTTCTTT CASSLVRGRAFF
. TRBJ2-2 TRBV19 . TGTGCCAGTAGTAATCCCGGGGTCACCGGGGAGCTGTTTTTT CASSNPGVTGELFF
few TRBJ1-1 TRBV28 . TGTGCCAGCAGTTCGGCGGGGGGGGATTCTGAAGCTTTCTTT CASSSAGGDSEAFF
. TRBJ1-1 TRBV5-4 TRBD1 TGTGCTGTAACCAGGACAGGGTATTTGGAATCTTTCTTT CAVTRTGYLESFF
. TRBJ2-6 TRBV2 . TGTGCCAGCAGTAAACAGGGTTGGGCCTCTGGGGCCAACGTCCTGACTTTC CASSKQGWASGANVLTF
. TRBJ2-1 TRBV7-6 . TGTGCCAGCAGCTCAATCTACAATGAGCAGTTCTTC CASSSIYNEQFF
. TRBJ2-2 TRBV7-9 . TGTGCCAGCAGCTTTGAACTTACCGGGGAGCTGTTTTTT CASSFELTGELFF
. TRBJ1-5 TRBV12-1 . TGTGCCAGCAGAGGGGAAAAAGGAGACGACAGGGGAAGGCAGCCCCAGCATTTT CASRGEKGDDRGRQPQHF
. TRBJ2-3 TRBV27 TRBD1 TGTGCCAGCAGTTTACGCTTTCACAGGGGGCGCAAAGATACGCAGTATTTT CASSLRFHRGRKDTQYF
. TRBJ2-7 TRBV4-2 TRBD2 TGTGCCAGCAGCCAAATAGCGGGAGGGTACGAGCAGTACTTC CASSQIAGGYEQYF
few TRBJ1-6 TRBV4-1 TRBD1 TGCGCCAGCAGCCAAGATCCGGGACAGCGGAATTCACCCCTCCACTTT CASSQDPGQRNSPLHF
. TRBJ2-2 TRBV27 TRBD2 TGTGCCAGCAGTTTATTTGTAGCGGGAGGCGGGGAGCTGTTTTTT CASSLFVAGGGELFF
. TRBJ1-2 TRBV7-3 . TGTGCCAGCAGCCCCCTCCAGGGTCGGGTTTTGGCCTTC CASSPLQGRVLAF
. TRBJ2-7 TRBV28 . TGTGCCAGCACCACCCGAGCCGGGATTAGCTCCTACGAGCAGTACTTC CASTTRAGISSYEQYF
few TRBJ2-3 TRBV19 . TGTGCCAGTAGTCCGACATCGGGCACAGATACGCAGTATTTT CASSPTSGTDTQYF
. TRBJ1-2 TRBV11-2 . TGTGCCAGCAGCTTAGGCTTCGGGGGCTACACCTTC CASSLGFGGYTF
few TRBJ2-6 TRBV7-3 . TGTGCCAGCAGCCCCCAGACCGGACAAAGCTCTGGGGCCAACGTCCTGACTTTC CASSPQTGQSSGANVLTF
few TRBJ2-2 TRBV25-1 TRBD1 TGTGCCAGCAGTCAGGGGGACCGGGAGCTGTTTTTT CASSQGDRELFF
once TRBJ1-2 TRBV6-4 TRBD1 TGTGCCAGCAGTGACTCGGACAGGGCCGGCTACACCTTC CASSDSDRAGYTF
once TRBJ2-5 TRBV19 . TGTGCCAGTAGTCCGTTGCCGGGGGAGACCCAGTACTTC CASSPLPGETQYF
. TRBJ1-1 TRBV6-5 TRBD1 TGTGCCAGCAGTCGTACTCGCCAGGGGGCAACTGAAGCTTTCTTT CASSRTRQGATEAFF
few TRBJ2-2 TRBV7-2 . TGTGCCAGCAGCCCAACAGGGATCCACACCGGGGAGCTGTTTTTT CASSPTGIHTGELFF
. TRBJ2-7 TRBV19 . TGTGCCAGTGCACTCAAAAGCTCCTACGAGCAGTACTTC CASALKSSYEQYF
. TRBJ1-6 TRBV9 . TGTGCCAGCAGCGTAGACCCGGGGGGGGATTCACCCCTCCACTTT CASSVDPGGDSPLHF
. TRBJ2-1 TRBV5-1 . TGCGCCAGCAGTCACCGGGACTCATCCTACAATGAGCAGTTCTTC CASSHRDSSYNEQFF
. TRBJ2-3 TRBV2 TRBD2 TGTGCCAGCAGTGAAGGGCAAGGACTAGCGGGAGGGGGGACGCAGTATTTT CASSEGQGLAGGGTQYF
. TRBJ2-1 TRBV28 TRBD1 TGTGCCAGCAGTTTCCTCGACAGGGAGCCTAACGATGAGCAGTTCTTC CASSFLDREPNDEQFF
. TRBJ2-6 TRBV19 TRBD1 TGTGCCAGTAGTTCGACGGGACAGGGAATCTCTGGGGCCAACGTCCTGACTTTC CASSSTGQGISGANVLTF
. TRBJ1-2 TRBV10-3 TRBD1 TGTGCCATCAGCTCAGGACAGGGCTCGGATGGCTACACCTTC CAISSGQGSDGYTF
once TRBJ1-2 TRBV9 TRBD1 TGTGCCAGCAGCGTAGAGGGGGCACTTAGGTATGGCTACACCTTC CASSVEGALRYGYTF
. TRBJ1-5 TRBV28 . TGTGCCAGCAGTTTTTCAGGGGCGAGTAATCAGCCCCAGCATTTT CASSFSGASNQPQHF
. TRBJ1-1 TRBV19 TRBD1 TGTGCCAGTAGTTCCGTGACAGGGGGCACCACTGAAGCTTTCTTT CASSSVTGGTTEAFF
few TRBJ1-3 TRBV7-2 . TGTGCCAGCAGCTTAGCGGGCCCCTCCTCTGGAAACACCATATATTTT CASSLAGPSSGNTIYF
. TRBJ2-5 TRBV28 TRBD1 TGTGCCAGCAGTATGCGGACAGGTCTTGAGAGGGAGACCCAGTACTTC CASSMRTGLERETQYF
. TRBJ2-4 TRBV28 . TGTGCCAGCAGTTTAACTAGGGGGAACATTCAGTACTTC CASSLTRGNIQYF
. TRBJ2-5 TRBV4-2 TRBD2 TGTGCCAGCAGCCATGGACTAGCGGGGGCGGGAGAGACCCAGTACTTC CASSHGLAGAGETQYF
. TRBJ1-2 TRBV28 . TGTGCCAGCACCCTATGGGCAGTTTCAGTTGATGGCTACACCTTC CASTLWAVSVDGYTF